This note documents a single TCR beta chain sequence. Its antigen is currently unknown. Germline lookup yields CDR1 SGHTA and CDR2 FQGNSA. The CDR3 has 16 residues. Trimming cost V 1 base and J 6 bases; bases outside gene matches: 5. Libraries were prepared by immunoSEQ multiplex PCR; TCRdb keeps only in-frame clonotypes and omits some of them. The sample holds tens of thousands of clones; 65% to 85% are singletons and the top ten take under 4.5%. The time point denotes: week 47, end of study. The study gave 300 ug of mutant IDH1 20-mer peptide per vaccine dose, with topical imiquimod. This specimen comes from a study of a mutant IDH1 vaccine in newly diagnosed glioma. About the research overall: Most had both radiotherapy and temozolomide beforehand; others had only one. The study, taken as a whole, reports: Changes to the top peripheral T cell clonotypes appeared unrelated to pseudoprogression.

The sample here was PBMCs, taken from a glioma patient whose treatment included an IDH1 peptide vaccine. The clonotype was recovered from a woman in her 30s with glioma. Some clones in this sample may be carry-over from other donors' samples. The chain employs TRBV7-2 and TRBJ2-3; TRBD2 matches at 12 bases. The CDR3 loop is CASSLGLAGVVDTQYF. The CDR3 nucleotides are TGTGCCAGCAGCTTAGGACTAGCGGGAGTGGTGGATACGCAGTATTTT.